This TCR beta chain was sequenced for a study of lymphopenia after photon versus proton radiotherapy. This CDR3 contains 14 residues. V lost 2 bases and J lost 4, with 11 bases in between. CDR1 MNHNS and CDR2 SASEGT come from the germline V gene. The repertoire was sequenced with immunoSEQ multiplex PCR; TCRdb's copy has only in-frame clones and lacks some. Of about 45,000 clones in the sample, roughly 87% were seen once. There are a few counts of this clone. The TCR originated in a man in his forties with gastric cancer. The sequences come from peripheral blood, collected from a patient treated with photon-based radiotherapy. This sequence joins TRBV6-1 and TRBJ1-2; possibly TRBD1 for D (5 bases). CDR3 nucleotide sequence: TGTGCCAGCAGTGAAAACGGGGGGGGCTATGGCTACACCTTC. It specifies CASSENGGGYGYTF.